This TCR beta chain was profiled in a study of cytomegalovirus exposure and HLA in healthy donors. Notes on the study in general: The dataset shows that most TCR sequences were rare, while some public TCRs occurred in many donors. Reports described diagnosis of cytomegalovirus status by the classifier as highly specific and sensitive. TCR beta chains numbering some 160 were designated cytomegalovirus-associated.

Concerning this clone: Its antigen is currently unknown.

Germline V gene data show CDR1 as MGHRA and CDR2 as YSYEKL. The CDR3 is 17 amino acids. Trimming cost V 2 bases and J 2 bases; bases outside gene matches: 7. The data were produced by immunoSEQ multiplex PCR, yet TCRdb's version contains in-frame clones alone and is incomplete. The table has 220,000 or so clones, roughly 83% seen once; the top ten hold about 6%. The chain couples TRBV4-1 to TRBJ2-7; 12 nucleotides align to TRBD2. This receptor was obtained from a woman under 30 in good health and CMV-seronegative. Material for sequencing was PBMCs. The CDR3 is CASSQSLSSGGAYEQYF. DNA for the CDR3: TGCGCCAGCAGCCAAAGTCTCTCTAGCGGGGGGGCCTACGAGCAGTACTTC.